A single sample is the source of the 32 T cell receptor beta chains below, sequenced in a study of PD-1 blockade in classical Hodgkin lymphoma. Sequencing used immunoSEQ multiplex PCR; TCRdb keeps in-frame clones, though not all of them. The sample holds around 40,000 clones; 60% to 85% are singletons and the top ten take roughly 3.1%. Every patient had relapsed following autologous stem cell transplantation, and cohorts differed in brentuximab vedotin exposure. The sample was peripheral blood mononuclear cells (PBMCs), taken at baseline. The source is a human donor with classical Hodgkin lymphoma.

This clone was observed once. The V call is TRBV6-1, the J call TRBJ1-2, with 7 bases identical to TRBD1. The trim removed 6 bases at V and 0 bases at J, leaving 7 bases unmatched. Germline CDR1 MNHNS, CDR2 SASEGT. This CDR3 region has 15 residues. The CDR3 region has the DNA TGTGCCAGCAGGCCACAGGGGCCCGCTAACTATGGCTACACCTTC. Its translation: CASRPQGPANYGYTF.

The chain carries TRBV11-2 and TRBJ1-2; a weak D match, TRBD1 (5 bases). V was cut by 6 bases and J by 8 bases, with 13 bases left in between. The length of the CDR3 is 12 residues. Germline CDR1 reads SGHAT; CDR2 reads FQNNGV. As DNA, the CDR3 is TGTGCCAGCAGAGCTGGGGCTGTCGGCTACACCTTC. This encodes CASRAGAVGYTF.

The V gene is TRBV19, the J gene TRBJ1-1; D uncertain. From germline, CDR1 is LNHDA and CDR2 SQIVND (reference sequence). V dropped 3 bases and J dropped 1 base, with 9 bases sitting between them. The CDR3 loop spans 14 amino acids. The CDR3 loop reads CASSIYTSNTEAFF. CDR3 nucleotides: TGTGCCAGTAGTATCTACACCTCGAACACTGAAGCTTTCTTT.

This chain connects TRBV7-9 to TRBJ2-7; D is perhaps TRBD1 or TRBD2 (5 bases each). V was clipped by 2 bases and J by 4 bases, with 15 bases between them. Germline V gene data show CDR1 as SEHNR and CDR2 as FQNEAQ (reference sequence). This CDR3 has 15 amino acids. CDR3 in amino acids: CASSLPTGGYYEQYF. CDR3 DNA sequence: TGTGCCAGCAGCTTACCTACAGGAGGATATTACGAGCAGTACTTC.

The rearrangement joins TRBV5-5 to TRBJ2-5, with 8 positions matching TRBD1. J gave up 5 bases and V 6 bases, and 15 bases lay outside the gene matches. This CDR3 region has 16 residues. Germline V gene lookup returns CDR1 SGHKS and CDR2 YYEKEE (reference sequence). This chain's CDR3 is CASIQGLGRGLETQYF. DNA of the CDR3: TGTGCCAGCATCCAAGGCCTGGGCAGGGGGCTTGAGACCCAGTACTTC.

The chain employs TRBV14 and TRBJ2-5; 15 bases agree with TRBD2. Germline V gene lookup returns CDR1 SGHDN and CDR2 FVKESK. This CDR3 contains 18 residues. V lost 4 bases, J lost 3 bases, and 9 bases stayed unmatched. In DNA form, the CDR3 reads TGTGCCAGCAGCCGGGGACTAGCGGGGGGCCGAATTAAAGAGACCCAGTACTTC. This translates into CASSRGLAGGRIKETQYF. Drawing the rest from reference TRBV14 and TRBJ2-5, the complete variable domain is EAGVTQFPSHSVIEKGQTVTLRCDPISGHDNLYWYRRVMGKEIKFLLHFVKESKQDESGMPNNRFLAERTGGTYSTLKVQPAELEDSGVYFCASSRGLAGGRIKETQYFGPGTRLLVL.

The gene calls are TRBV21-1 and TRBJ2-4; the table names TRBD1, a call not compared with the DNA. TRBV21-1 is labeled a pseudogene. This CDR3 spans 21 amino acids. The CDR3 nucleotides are TGTGCCAGCACCACTTTAGAGGGGGCAAATGTCAAATTCTTAGCCAAAAACATTCAGTACTTC. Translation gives CASTTLEGANVKFLAKNIQYF.

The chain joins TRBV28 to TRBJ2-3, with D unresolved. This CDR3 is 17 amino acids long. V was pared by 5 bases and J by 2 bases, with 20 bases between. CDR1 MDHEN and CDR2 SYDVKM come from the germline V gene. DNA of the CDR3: TGTGCCAGCAGTGCAACTTACCACCTACAAAACACAGATACGCAGTATTTT. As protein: CASSATYHLQNTDTQYF.

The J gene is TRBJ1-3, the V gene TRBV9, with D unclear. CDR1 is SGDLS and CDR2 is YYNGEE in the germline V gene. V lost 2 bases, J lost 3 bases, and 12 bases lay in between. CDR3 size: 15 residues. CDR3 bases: TGTGCCAGCAGCGTGAACAGCGAGGTTGGAAACACCATATATTTT. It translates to CASSVNSEVGNTIYF.

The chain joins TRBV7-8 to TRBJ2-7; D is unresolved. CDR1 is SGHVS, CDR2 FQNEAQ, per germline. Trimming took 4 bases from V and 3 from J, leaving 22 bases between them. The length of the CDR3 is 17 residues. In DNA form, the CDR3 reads TGTGCCAGCAGCTCCGTGGGGTTTGGCGGAAGAGGCTACGAGCAGTACTTC. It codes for CASSSVGFGGRGYEQYF.

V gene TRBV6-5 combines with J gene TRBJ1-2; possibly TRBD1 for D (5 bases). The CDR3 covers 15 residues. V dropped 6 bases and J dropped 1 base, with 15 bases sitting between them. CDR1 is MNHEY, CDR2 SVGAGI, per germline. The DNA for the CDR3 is TGTGCCAGCAGCCGAGGGGACCCTTTTAACTATGGCTACACCTTC. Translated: CASSRGDPFNYGYTF.

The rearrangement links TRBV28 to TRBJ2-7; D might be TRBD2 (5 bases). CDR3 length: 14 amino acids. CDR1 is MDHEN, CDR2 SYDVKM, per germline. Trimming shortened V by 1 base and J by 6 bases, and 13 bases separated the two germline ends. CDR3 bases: TGTGCCAGCAGTTTATTATCGGGGAAGGGCGAGCAGTACTTC. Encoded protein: CASSLLSGKGEQYF.

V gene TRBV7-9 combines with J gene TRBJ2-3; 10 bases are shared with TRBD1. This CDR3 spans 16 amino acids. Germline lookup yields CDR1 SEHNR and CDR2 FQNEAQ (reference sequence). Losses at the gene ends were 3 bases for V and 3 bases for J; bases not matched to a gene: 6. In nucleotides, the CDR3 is TGTGCCAGCAGCTTCCCGGGACAGGGGTATACAGATACGCAGTATTTT. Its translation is CASSFPGQGYTDTQYF.

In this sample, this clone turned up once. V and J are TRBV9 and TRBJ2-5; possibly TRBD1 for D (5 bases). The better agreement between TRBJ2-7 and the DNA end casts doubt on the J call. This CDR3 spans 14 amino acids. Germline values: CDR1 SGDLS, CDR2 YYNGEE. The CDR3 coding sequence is TGTGCCAGCAGCCAAGGACATTTTGGATACGAGCAGTACTTC. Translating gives CASSQGHFGYEQYF.

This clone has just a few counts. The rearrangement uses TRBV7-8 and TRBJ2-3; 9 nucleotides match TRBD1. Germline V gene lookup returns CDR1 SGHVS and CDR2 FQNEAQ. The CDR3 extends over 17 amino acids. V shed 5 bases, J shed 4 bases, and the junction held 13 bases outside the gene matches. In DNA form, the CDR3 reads TGTGCCAGCAGCGTAGGGGTCGGGGACAGGGATCCAGATACGCAGTATTTT. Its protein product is CASSVGVGDRDPDTQYF.

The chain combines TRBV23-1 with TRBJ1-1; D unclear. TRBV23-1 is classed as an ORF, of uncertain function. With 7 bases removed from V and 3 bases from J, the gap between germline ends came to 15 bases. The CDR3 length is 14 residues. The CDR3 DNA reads TGCGCCAGCATGGTCGGGAAGTTTGACACTGAAGCTTTCTTT. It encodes CASMVGKFDTEAFF.

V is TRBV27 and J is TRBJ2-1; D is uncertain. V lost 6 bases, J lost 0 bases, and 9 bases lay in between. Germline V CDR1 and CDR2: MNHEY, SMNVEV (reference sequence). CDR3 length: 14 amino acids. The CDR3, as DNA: TGTGCCAGCAGAGGTCGTTACTCCTACAATGAGCAGTTCTTC. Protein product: CASRGRYSYNEQFF.

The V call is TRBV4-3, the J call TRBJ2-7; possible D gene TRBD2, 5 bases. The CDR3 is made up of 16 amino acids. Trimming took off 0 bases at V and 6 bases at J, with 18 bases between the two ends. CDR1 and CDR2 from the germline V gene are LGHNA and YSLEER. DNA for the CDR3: TGCGCCAGCAGCCAAGATTTGGCAGCGGCTCCGGGCGAGCAGTACTTC. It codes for CASSQDLAAAPGEQYF.

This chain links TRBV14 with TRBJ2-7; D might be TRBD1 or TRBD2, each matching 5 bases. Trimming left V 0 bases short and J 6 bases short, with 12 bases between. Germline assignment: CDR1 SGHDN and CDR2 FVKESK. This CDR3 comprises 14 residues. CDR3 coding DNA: TGTGCCAGCAGCCAAGATCTGATAGGGACCGAGCAGTACTTC. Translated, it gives CASSQDLIGTEQYF. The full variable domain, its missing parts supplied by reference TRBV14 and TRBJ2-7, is EAGVTQFPSHSVIEKGQTVTLRCDPISGHDNLYWYRRVMGKEIKFLLHFVKESKQDESGMPNNRFLAERTGGTYSTLKVQPAELEDSGVYFCASSQDLIGTEQYFGPGTRLTVT.

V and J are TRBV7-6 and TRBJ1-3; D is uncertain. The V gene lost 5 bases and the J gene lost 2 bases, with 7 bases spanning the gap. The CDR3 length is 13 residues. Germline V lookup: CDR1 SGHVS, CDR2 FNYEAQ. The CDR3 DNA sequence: TGTGCCAGCAGCCCAAGTCCTGGAAACACCATATATTTT. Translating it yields CASSPSPGNTIYF. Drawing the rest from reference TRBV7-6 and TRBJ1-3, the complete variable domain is GAGVSQSPRYKVTKRGQDVALRCDPISGHVSLYWYRQALGQGPEFLTYFNYEAQQDKSGLPNDRFSAERPEGSISTLTIQRTEQRDSAMYRCASSPSPGNTIYFGEGSWLTVV.

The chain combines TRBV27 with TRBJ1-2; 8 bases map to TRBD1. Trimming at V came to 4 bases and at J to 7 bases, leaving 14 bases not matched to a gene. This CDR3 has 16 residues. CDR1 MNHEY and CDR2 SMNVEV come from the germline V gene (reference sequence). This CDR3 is CASSYQYDRGMGGYTF. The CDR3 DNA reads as TGTGCCAGCAGTTACCAATATGACAGGGGAATGGGTGGCTACACCTTC.

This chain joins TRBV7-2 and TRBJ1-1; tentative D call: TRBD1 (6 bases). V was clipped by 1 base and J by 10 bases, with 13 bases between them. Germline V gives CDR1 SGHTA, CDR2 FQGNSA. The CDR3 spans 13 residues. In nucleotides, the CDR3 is TGTGCCAGCAGCTTAGTCACAGCAGGGGTAGCTTTCTTT. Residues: CASSLVTAGVAFF. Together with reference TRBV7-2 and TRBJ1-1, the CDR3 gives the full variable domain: GAGVSQSPSNKVTEKGKDVELRCDPISGHTALYWYRQSLGQGLEFLIYFQGNSAPDKSGLPSDRFSAERTGGSVSTLTIQRTQQEDSAVYLCASSLVTAGVAFFGQGTRLTVV.

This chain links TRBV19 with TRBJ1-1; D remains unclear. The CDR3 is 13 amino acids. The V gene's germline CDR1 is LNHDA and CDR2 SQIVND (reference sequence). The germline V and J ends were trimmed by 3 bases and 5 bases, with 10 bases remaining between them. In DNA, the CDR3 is TGTGCCAGTAGTATCGGTAGTAGGACTGAAGCTTTCTTT. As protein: CASSIGSRTEAFF.

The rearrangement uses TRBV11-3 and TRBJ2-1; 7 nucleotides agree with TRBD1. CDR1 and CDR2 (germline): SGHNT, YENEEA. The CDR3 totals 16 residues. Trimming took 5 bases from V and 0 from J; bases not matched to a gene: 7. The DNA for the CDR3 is TGTGCCAGCAGCCTCCGACAGGGTCTCTCCTACAATGAGCAGTTCTTC. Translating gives CASSLRQGLSYNEQFF.

CDR3: CASSEDSSVFYEQYF. In nucleotides, the CDR3 is TGTGCCAGCAGTGAAGACTCTAGCGTGTTCTACGAGCAGTACTTC. V is TRBV6-1 and J is TRBJ2-7; TRBD2 is a possible D gene (6 bases). Trimming shortened V by 1 base and J by 3 bases, and 13 bases separated the two germline ends. The CDR3 length is 15 residues. In germline, CDR1 is MNHNS, CDR2 SASEGT.

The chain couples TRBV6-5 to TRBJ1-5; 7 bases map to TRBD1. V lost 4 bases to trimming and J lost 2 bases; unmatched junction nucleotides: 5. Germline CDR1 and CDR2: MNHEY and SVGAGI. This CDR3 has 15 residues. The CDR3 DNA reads TGTGCCAGCAGTTGGGACAGACCAGGCAATCAGCCCCAGCATTTT. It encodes CASSWDRPGNQPQHF.

The CDR3 sequence: CASSSPNWDTDTGELFF. As DNA, the CDR3 is TGTGCCAGCAGCTCCCCCAACTGGGACACTGACACCGGGGAGCTGTTTTTT. The V gene is TRBV9, the J gene TRBJ2-2; tentative D call: TRBD1 (6 bases). V lost 4 bases and J lost 3, with 19 bases in between. The CDR3 totals 17 residues. Germline V gives CDR1 SGDLS, CDR2 YYNGEE.

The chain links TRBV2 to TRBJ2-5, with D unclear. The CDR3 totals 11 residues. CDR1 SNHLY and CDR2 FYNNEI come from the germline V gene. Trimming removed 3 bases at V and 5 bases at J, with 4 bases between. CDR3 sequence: CASSEGETQYF. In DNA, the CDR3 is TGTGCCAGCAGTGAGGGGGAGACCCAGTACTTC.

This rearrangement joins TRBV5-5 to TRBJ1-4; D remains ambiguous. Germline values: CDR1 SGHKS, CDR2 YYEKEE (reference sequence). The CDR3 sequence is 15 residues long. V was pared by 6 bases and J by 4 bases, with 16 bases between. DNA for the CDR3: TGTGCCAGCACCAAAGGGAGCGGTCTTAATGAAAAACTGTTTTTT. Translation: CASTKGSGLNEKLFF.

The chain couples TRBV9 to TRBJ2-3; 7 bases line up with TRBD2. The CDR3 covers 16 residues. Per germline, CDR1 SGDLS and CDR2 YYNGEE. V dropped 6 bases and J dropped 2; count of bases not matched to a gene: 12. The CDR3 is CASNPGGRWATDTQYF. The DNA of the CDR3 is TGTGCCAGCAACCCCGGGGGGAGGTGGGCCACAGATACGCAGTATTTT.

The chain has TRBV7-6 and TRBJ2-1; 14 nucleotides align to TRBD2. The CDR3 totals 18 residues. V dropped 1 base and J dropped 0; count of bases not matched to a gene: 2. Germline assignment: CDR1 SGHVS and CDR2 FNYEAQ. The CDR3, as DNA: TGTGCCAGCAGCTTAGGAGGGACTAGCGGGAGCTCCTACAATGAGCAGTTCTTC. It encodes CASSLGGTSGSSYNEQFF.

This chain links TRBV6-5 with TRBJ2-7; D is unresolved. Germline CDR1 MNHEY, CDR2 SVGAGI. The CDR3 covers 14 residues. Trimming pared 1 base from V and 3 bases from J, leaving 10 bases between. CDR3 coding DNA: TGTGCCAGCAGTTACTTAGGCGGAGACTACGAGCAGTACTTC. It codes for CASSYLGGDYEQYF.